The present TCR beta chain was sequenced within a study of T cell repertoires in cytomegalovirus infection. This CDR3 comprises 14 residues. Per germline, CDR1 MNHGY and CDR2 SAAAGT. Trimming pared 3 bases from V and 9 bases from J, leaving 17 bases between. TCRdb itself ran the reads through MiXCR, one entry per CDR3 protein. In the table there are 400,000 or so distinct CDR3 sequences, roughly 30% of which are singletons. This chain uses TRBV6-8 with TRBJ1-2; possible D gene TRBD1, 5 bases. This clonotype was obtained from a human donor in good health (CMV status not recorded). Some clones in this sample may be carry-over from other donors' samples. The sequenced sample was PBMCs. The CDR3: CASSYLRGSGCYTF. In DNA form, the CDR3 reads TGTGCCAGCAGTTATCTGCGGGGGTCCGGTTGCTACACCTTC.